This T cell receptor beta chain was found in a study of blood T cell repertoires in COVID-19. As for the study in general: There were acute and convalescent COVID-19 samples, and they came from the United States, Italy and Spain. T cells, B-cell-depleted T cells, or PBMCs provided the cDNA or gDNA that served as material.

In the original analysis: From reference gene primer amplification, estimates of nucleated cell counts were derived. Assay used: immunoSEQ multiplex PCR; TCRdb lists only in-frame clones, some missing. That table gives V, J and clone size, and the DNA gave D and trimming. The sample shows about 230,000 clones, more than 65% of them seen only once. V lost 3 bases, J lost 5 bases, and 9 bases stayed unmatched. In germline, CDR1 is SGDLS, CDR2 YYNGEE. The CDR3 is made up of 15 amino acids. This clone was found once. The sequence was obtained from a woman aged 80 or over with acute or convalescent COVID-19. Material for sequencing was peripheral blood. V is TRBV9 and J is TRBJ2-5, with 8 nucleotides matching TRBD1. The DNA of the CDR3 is TGTGCCAGCAGCGGAGGACAGGGCCGTTGGGAGACCCAGTACTTC. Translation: CASSGGQGRWETQYF.